The 15 T cell receptor beta chains presented below share a single source sample, sequenced in a study of human T cells and chemical hapten exposure. MiXCR, applied by TCRdb to the RACE reads, yields one record per CDR3 protein. The table shows tens of thousands of distinct CDR3 sequences, with 7.5% to 10% occurring only once. Documented time point: patch test 1, 2 weeks after DPC sensitization. Treatment of the sample: therapeutic diphenylcyclopropenone sensitization with weekly scalp DPC. Here the sequenced sample was whole blood, taken in connection with sensitization to the hapten diphenylcyclopropenone (DPC). These receptors originate from a woman in her forties with alopecia areata. Some clones in this sample may be carry-over from other donors' samples.

This clonotype came up a few times. The chain combines TRBV21-1 with TRBJ2-7. TRBV21-1 has pseudogene status. This CDR3 region has 14 residues. The CDR3 sequence: CASSQSQVYDEQYF. As DNA, the CDR3 is TGTGCCAGCAGCCAAAGCCAGGTGTACGACGAGCAGTACTTC.

This clonotype was picked up a small number of times. The genes are TRBV7-2 and TRBJ2-2; D possibly corresponds to TRBD2 (7 bases). The CDR3 runs 17 residues. Germline V gene sequence: CDR1 SGHTA, CDR2 FQGNSA. V lost 1 base to trimming and J lost 3 bases, with 15 bases between them. The CDR3 bases are TGTGCCAGCAGCTTAGATGGGGGGGCGCTGGACACCGGGGAGCTGTTTTTT. Translated, it gives CASSLDGGALDTGELFF.

The chain joins TRBV4-3 to TRBJ1-1, with D perhaps matching TRBD1 (5 bases). The germline V gene encodes CDR1 LGHNA and CDR2 YSLEER. The CDR3 runs 13 residues. The V gene lost 4 bases and the J gene lost 6 bases, with 12 bases spanning the gap. The CDR3 nucleotides read TGCGCCAGCAGCCCCTTCGGAGGGGCTGAAGCTTTCTTT. This codes for CASSPFGGAEAFF.

This clonotype was counted ten times or more. The chain links TRBV6-1 to TRBJ2-3; 12 positions match TRBD2. The CDR3 is 15 amino acids. V dropped 2 bases and J dropped 4; count of bases not matched to a gene: 1. In germline, CDR1 is MNHNS, CDR2 SASEGT. The CDR3 loop reads CASSELAGGPDTQYF. The CDR3 bases are TGTGCCAGCAGTGAACTAGCGGGGGGGCCAGATACGCAGTATTTT.

V is TRBV4-1 and J is TRBJ2-7; D call uncertain. V lost 4 bases and J lost 3, with 10 bases in between. The CDR3 runs to 13 residues. CDR1 and CDR2 (germline): MGHRA, YSYEKL. The CDR3 DNA reads as TGCGCCAGCAGCCCAACTTCGGACTACGAGCAGTACTTC. This translates into CASSPTSDYEQYF.

At least ten counts were recorded for this clonotype. The gene calls are TRBV20-1 and TRBJ1-1, with a weak D call TRBD1 (6 bases). V lost 0 bases and J 1 base, leaving 12 bases between the germline ends. There are 15 residues in the CDR3. The germline V gene has CDR1 DFQATT and CDR2 SNEGSKA (reference sequence). The CDR3 DNA is TGCAGTGCTAGAGATCATGGCAGGGGGAACACTGAAGCTTTCTTT. This encodes CSARDHGRGNTEAFF.

This clonotype was picked up a small number of times. The J gene is TRBJ2-1, the V gene TRBV29-1, with D hard to call. Germline V gene sequence: CDR1 SQVTM, CDR2 ANQGSEA. The CDR3 runs to 11 residues. The V and J ends lost 7 bases and 5 bases respectively, with 9 bases between them. Here the CDR3 DNA reads TGCAGCGCACCCAGCAACAATGAGCAGTTCTTC. Its protein product is CSAPSNNEQFF.

The genes are TRBV12-2 and TRBJ1-1; the table's D call, TRBD1, was not checked against the DNA. TRBV12-2 is a documented pseudogene. The length of the CDR3 is 16 residues. The CDR3 nucleotides read TGTGCAAGTCGCCGATGTGGGAAAACAGGGGGCACTGAAGCTTTCTTT. Translation: CASRRCGKTGGTEAFF.

This clonotype was counted ten times or more. The chain combines TRBV5-4 with TRBJ2-3; D not certain. The CDR3 loop spans 12 amino acids. V was clipped by 4 bases and J by 3 bases, with 6 bases between them. In germline, CDR1 is SGHNT, CDR2 YYREEE (reference sequence). The DNA of the CDR3 is TGTGCCAGCAGCGATCGTACAGATACGCAGTATTTT. Its protein is CASSDRTDTQYF. The whole variable domain, remainder taken from reference TRBV5-4 and TRBJ2-3, is ETGVTQSPTHLIKTRGQQVTLRCSSQSGHNTVSWYQQALGQGPQFIFQYYREEENGRGNFPPRFSGLQFPNYSSELNVNALELDDSALYLCASSDRTDTQYFGPGTRLTVL.

V is TRBV18 and J is TRBJ1-1, with 7 bases matching TRBD1. V was clipped by 3 bases and J by 0 bases; unmatched bases: 16. Per germline, CDR1 KGHSH and CDR2 LQKENI. The length of the CDR3 is 19 residues. The DNA of the CDR3 is TGTGCCAGCTCACCGCGCTCAAGAACAGGGGCTACGATGAACACTGAAGCTTTCTTT. Encoded protein: CASSPRSRTGATMNTEAFF.

This clonotype was seen at least ten times. V is TRBV19 and J is TRBJ2-1; 8 positions agree with TRBD2. V dropped 4 bases and J dropped 0; count of bases not matched to a gene: 8. The CDR3 extends over 17 amino acids. CDR1 is LNHDA and CDR2 is SQIVND in the germline V gene (reference sequence). CDR3 nucleotide sequence: TGTGCCAGTAGTACCCTCTCGGGGGGGGGCTCCTACAATGAGCAGTTCTTC. Amino acids: CASSTLSGGGSYNEQFF.

The V and J genes are TRBV28 and TRBJ1-6; 9 bases map to TRBD1. From germline, CDR1 is MDHEN and CDR2 SYDVKM. Trimming cost V 4 bases and J 5 bases; bases outside gene matches: 0. CDR3 length: 14 amino acids. The CDR3 loop reads CASSWDRDNSPLHF. Written as DNA, the CDR3 is TGTGCCAGCAGTTGGGACAGGGATAATTCACCCCTCCACTTT.

This clonotype appeared many times. The J gene is TRBJ2-2, the V gene TRBV4-1; 9 bases are a match to TRBD1. Germline values: CDR1 MGHRA, CDR2 YSYEKL. The CDR3 runs to 17 residues. J lost 4 bases, V lost 4 bases, and 10 bases had no gene match. The CDR3 bases are TGCGCCAGCAGCCCCCGGGACAGGGTTTCGGGCACCGGGGAGCTGTTTTTT. Translating gives CASSPRDRVSGTGELFF.

This clonotype appeared many times. V usage is TRBV3-1 and J usage is TRBJ2-5, with TRBD2 matching over 8 bases. After removal of 3 bases from V and 5 bases from J, the junction contained 2 bases not matched to a gene. The CDR3 runs to 13 residues. The germline gives CDR1 LGHDT, CDR2 YNNKEL (reference sequence). The CDR3 is CASSQGLVETQYF. CDR3 sequence (DNA): TGTGCCAGCAGCCAGGGACTAGTCGAGACCCAGTACTTC.

Note on this clonotype: A much bigger clone sits one base away, suggesting this may be a read error. The V and J genes are TRBV7-3 and TRBJ2-2; D might be TRBD1 (6 bases). CDR1 SGHTA and CDR2 FQGTGA come from the germline V gene. The CDR3 has 16 residues. This chain's CDR3 is CASSLMGTLTTEELFF. The CDR3 DNA follows: TGTGCCAGCAGCTTGATGGGGACACTTACCACCGAGGAGCTGTTTTTT.